The following is a T cell receptor beta chain sequence with its context. Its specificity is unknown. 60 Vbeta and 13 Jbeta primers were used in PCR. TCRdb keeps only in-frame clones here, not all; method: immunoSEQ multiplex PCR. The repertoire includes 100,000 to 150,000 clones, about 72% of them detected once, and approximately 1.6% sits in the top ten. The ends lost 4 bases at V and 5 bases at J; junction bases unmatched: 5. CDR1 and CDR2 (germline): GTSNPN, SVGIG (reference sequence). This CDR3 contains 13 residues. The data belong to a study of cytomegalovirus exposure and HLA in healthy donors. Study observations and caveats: The likely origin of a cluster of highly shared sequence variants was a sequencing artifact. CMV serostatus was the sole immune exposure data available.

The sequencing input was PBMCs. The rearrangement uses TRBV30 and TRBJ2-7; the match to TRBD1 covers 10 bases. The sequence was obtained from a female donor in good health and CMV-seronegative. CDR3 protein: CAWTGTGENEQYF. CDR3 in DNA: TGTGCCTGGACAGGGACAGGGGAGAACGAGCAGTACTTC. Supplemented by reference TRBV30 and TRBJ2-7, the full variable domain reads SQTIHQWPATLVQPVGSPLSLECTVEGTSNPNLYWYRQAAGRGLQLLFYSVGIGQISSEVPQNLSASRPQDRQFILSSKKLLLSDSGFYLCAWTGTGENEQYFGPGTRLTVT.